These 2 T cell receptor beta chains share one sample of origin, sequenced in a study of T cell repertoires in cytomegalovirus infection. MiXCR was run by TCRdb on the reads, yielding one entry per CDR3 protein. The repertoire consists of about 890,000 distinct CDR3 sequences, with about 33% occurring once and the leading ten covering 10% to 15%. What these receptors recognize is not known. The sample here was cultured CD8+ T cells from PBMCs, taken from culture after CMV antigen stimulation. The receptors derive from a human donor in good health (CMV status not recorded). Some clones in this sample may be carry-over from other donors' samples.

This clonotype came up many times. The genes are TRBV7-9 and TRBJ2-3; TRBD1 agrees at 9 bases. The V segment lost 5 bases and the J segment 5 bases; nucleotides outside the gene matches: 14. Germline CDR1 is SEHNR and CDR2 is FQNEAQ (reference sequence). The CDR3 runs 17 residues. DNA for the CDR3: TGTGCCAGCAGCCATCCGTGGGACAGGGACTCTCGAGATACGCAGTATTTT. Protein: CASSHPWDRDSRDTQYF.

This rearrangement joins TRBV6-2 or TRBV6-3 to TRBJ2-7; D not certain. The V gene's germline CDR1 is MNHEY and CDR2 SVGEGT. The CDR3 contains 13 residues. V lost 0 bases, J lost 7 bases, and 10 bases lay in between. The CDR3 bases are TGTGCCAGCAGTTACTCGGTCTCCGAAGAGCAGTACGTC. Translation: CASSYSVSEEQYV.